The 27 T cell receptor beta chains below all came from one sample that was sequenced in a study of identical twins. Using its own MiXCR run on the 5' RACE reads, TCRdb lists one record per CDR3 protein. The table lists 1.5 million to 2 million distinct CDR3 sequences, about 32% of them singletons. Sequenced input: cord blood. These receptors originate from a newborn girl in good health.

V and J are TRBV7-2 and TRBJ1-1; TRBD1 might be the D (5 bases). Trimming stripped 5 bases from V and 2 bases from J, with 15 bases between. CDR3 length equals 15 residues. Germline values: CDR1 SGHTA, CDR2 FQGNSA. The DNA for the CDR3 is TGTGCCAGCAGCCCAGGGACCGTCGCTAACACTGAAGCTTTCTTT. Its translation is CASSPGTVANTEAFF.

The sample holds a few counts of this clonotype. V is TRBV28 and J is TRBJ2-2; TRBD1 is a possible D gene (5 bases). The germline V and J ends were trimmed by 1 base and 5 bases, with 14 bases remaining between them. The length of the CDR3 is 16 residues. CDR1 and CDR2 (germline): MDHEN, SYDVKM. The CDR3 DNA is TGTGCCAGCAGTTTATTTTACAGGTTTAAGACCGGGGAGCTGTTTTTT. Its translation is CASSLFYRFKTGELFF.

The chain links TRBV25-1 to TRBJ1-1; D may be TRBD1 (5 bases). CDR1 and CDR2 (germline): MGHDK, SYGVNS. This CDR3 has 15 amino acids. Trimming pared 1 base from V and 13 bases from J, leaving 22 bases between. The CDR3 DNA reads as TGTGCCAGCAGTGAATTAAAGGGGCGCTCTCAGAAAGTTTTCTTT. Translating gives CASSELKGRSQKVFF.

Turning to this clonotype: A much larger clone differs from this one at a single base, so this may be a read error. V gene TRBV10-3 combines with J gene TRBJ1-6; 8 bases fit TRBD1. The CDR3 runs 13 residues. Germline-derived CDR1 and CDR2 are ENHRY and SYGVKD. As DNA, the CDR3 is TGTGCCATCAGTGGGACAGGGAATTCACCCCCCCACTTT. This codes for CAISGTGNSPPHF.

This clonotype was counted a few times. The CDR3 bases are TGCAGTGCCACTAAGACTAGCGGGGGGCAAGAGACCCAGTACTTC. This sequence encodes CSATKTSGGQETQYF. The rearrangement joins TRBV20-1 to TRBJ2-5, with 13 bases matching TRBD2. V lost 6 bases, J lost 2 bases, and 6 bases stayed unmatched. Germline values: CDR1 DFQATT, CDR2 SNEGSKA (reference sequence). The CDR3 runs 15 residues.

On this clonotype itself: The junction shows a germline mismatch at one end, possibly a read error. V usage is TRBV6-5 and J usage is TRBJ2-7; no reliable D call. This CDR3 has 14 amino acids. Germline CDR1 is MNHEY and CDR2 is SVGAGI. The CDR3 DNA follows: TGTGCCAGCAGTTACTACTCGAGATCCTCCGAGCAGTACTTC. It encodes CASSYYSRSSEQYF.

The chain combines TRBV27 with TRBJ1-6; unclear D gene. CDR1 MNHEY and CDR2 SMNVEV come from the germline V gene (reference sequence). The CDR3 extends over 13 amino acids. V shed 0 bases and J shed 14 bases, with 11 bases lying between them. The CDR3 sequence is CASSLSLRYSLHF. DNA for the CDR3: TGTGCCAGCAGTTTATCCCTCCGGTATTCCCTCCACTTT.

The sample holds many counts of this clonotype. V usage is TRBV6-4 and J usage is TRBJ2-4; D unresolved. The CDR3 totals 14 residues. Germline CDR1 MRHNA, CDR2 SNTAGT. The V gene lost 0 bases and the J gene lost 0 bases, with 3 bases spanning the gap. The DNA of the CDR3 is TGTGCCAGCAGTGACTCCCGAGCCAAAAACATTCAGTACTTC. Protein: CASSDSRAKNIQYF.

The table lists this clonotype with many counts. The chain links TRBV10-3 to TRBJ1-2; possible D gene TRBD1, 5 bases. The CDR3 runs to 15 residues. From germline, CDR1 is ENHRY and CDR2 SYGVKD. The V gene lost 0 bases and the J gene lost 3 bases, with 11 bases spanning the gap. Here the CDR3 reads CAISESTVRYYGYTF. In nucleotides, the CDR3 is TGTGCCATCAGTGAGTCGACAGTACGGTACTATGGCTACACCTTC.

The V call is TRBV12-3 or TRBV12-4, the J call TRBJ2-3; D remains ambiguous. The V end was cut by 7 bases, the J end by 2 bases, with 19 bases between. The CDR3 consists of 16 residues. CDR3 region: CASTWGSGPYTDTQYF. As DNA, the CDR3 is TGTGCCAGCACCTGGGGTTCAGGACCCTACACAGATACGCAGTATTTT.

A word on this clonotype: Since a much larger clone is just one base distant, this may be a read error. The chain's CDR3 is CASSRSVNYGYTF. For the CDR3, the DNA is TGTGCCAGCAGCCGATCCGTTAACTATGGCTACACCTTC. The chain employs TRBV12-3 or TRBV12-4 and TRBJ1-2; D call uncertain. Deletions cut 6 bases from V and 1 base from J, with 9 bases between. This CDR3 has 13 amino acids.

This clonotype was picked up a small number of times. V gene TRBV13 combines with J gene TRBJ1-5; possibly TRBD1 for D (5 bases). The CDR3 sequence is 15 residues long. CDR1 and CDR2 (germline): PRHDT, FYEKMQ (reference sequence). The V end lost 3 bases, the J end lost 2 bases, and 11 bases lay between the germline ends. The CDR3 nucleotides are TGTGCCAGCAGCTTGGGGGTGAATGGCAATCAGCCCCAGCATTTT. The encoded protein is CASSLGVNGNQPQHF.

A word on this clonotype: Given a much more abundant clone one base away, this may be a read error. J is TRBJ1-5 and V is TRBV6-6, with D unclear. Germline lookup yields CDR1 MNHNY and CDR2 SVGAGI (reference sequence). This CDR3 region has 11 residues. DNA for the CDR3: TGTGCCAGCAGTGACAATCGGCCCCAGCATTTT. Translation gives CASSDNRPQHF.

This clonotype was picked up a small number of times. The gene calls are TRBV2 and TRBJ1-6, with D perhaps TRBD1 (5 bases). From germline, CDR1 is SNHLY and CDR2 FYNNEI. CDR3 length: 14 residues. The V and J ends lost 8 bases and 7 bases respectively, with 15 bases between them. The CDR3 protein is CASDVRVANSPLHF. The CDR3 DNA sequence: TGTGCCAGCGACGTCAGGGTTGCGAATTCACCCCTCCACTTT.

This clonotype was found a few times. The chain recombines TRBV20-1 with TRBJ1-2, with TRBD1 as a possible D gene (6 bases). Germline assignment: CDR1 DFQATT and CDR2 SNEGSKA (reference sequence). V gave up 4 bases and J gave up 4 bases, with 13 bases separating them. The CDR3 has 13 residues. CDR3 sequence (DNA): TGCAGTGCTAAGGGGGGGAACGGCTATGGCTACACCTTC. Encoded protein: CSAKGGNGYGYTF.

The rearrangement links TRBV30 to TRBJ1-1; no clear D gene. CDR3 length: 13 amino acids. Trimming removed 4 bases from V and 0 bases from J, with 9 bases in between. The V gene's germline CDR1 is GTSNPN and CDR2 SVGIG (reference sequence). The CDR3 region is CAWIGQLNTEAFF. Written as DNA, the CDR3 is TGTGCCTGGATCGGGCAGTTGAACACTGAAGCTTTCTTT.

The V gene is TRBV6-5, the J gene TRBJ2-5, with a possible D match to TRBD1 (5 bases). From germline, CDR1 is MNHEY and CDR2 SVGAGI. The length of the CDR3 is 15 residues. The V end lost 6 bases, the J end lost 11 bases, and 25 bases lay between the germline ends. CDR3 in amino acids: CASSTDGGPDNEQYF. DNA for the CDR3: TGTGCCAGCAGCACTGACGGTGGTCCGGACAATGAGCAGTACTTC.

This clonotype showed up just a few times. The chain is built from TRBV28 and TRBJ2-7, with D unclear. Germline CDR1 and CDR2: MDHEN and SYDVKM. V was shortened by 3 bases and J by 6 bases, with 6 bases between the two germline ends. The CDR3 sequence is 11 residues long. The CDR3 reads CASSFDLEQYF. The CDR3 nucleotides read TGTGCCAGCAGTTTTGACCTCGAGCAGTACTTC.

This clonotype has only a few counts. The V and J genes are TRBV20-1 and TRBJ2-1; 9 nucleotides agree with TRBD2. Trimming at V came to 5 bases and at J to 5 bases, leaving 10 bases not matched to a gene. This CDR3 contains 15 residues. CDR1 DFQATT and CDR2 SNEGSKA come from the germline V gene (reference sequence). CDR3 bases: TGCAGTGCTGGGGACTATAGCGGGAGAGACAATGAGCAGTTCTTC. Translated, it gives CSAGDYSGRDNEQFF.

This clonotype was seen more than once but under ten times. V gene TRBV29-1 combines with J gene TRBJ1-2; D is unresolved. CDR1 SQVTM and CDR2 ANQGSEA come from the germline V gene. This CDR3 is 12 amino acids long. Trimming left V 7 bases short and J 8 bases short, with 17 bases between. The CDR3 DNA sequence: TGCAGCGCTTGGGCAAGGGTAGGGGGCTACACCTTC. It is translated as CSAWARVGGYTF.

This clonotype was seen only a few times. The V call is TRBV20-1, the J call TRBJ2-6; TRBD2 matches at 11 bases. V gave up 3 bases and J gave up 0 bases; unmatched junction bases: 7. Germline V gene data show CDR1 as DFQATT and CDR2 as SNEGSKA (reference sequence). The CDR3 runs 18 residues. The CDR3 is CSASGLAGSFSGANVLTF. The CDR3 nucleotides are TGCAGTGCTAGTGGACTAGCGGGTAGCTTCTCTGGGGCCAACGTCCTGACTTTC.

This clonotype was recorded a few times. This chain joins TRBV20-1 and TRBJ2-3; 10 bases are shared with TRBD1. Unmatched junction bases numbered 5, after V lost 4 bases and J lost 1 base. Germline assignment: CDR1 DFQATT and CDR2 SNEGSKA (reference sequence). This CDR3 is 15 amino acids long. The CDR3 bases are TGCAGTGCTAACTCCGGGACAGGGGGCACAGATACGCAGTATTTT. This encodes CSANSGTGGTDTQYF.

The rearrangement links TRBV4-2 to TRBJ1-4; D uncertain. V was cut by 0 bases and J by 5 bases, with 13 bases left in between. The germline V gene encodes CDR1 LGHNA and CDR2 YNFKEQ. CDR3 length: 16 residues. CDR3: CASSQEPQALNEKLFF. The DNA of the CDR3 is TGTGCCAGCAGCCAAGAACCGCAGGCCCTGAATGAAAAACTGTTTTTT.

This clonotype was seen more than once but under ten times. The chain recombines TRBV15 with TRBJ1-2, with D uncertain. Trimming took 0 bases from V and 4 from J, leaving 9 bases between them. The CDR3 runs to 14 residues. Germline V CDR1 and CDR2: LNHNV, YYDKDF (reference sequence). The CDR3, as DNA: TGTGCCACCAGCAGAGATAGGGTATCCTATGGCTACACCTTC. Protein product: CATSRDRVSYGYTF.

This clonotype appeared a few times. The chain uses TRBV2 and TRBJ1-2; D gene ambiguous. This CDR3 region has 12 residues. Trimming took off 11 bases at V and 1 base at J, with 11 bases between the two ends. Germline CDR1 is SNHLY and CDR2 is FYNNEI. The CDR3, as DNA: TGTGCCGTTAGAGGGAATAACTATGGCTACACCTTC. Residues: CAVRGNNYGYTF. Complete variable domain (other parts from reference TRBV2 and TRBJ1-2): EPEVTQTPSHQVTQMGQEVILRCVPISNHLYFYWYRQILGQKVEFLVSFYNNEISEKSEIFDDQFSVERPDGSNFTLKIRSTKLEDSAMYFCAVRGNNYGYTFGSGTRLTVV.

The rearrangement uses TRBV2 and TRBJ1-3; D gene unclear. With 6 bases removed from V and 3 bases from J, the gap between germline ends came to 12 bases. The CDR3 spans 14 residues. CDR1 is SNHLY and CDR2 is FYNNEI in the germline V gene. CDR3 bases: TGTGCCAGCAGGCGTGACACGGATGGAAACACCATATATTTT. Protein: CASRRDTDGNTIYF. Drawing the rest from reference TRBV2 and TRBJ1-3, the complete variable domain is EPEVTQTPSHQVTQMGQEVILRCVPISNHLYFYWYRQILGQKVEFLVSFYNNEISEKSEIFDDQFSVERPDGSNFTLKIRSTKLEDSAMYFCASRRDTDGNTIYFGEGSWLTVV.

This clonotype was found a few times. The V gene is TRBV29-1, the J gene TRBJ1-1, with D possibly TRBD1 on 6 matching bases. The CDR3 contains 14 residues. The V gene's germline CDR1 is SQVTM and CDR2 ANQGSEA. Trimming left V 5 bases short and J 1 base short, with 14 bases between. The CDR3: CSVLHLDRNTEAFF. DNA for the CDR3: TGCAGCGTTCTCCACCTGGACAGGAACACTGAAGCTTTCTTT.